The rows below give T cell receptor beta chains drawn from one sample of a study of blood T cell repertoires in COVID-19. Sequencing used immunoSEQ multiplex PCR; TCRdb keeps in-frame clones, though not all of them. The sample comprises about 160,000 clones, roughly 81% of which are singletons, and more than 1% rests with the top ten. Sequenced: peripheral blood. The origin of the receptors is a man in his forties with acute or convalescent COVID-19. Each CDR3 is given with its conserved first and last residue. Size is stated for part of the rows, as once, few or many counts, or as a class when the clone is expanded.

TRBV30	TRBJ1-1	few	CAWSPRLVQNTEAFF
TRBV6-5	TRBJ1-1	.	CASSLGLFNEAFF
TRBV10-3	TRBJ2-5	.	CAISKDRGQETQYF
TRBV5-1	TRBJ2-5	.	CASSFLANQETQYF
TRBV7-9	TRBJ1-1	once	CASSSGAGQMNTEAFF
TRBV6-1	TRBJ1-6	few	CASSESPTGSSYNSPLHF
TRBV4-2	TRBJ1-4	.	CASSQDDRGNEKLFF
TRBV9	TRBJ2-2	.	CASSVDRGVTGELFF
TRBV6-5	TRBJ1-1	few	CASSLMSAGLTEAFF
TRBV25-1	TRBJ2-7	.	CASSRSGGTSSYEQYF
TRBV19	TRBJ1-1	.	CASSQDRGNEAFF
TRBV10-3	TRBJ2-2	.	CAISSNTGELFF
TRBV7-8	TRBJ1-4	once	CASSLVWRQGIDEKLFF
TRBV7-2	TRBJ2-2	.	CASSLKRGVNTGELFF
TRBV3-1/TRBV3-2	TRBJ2-2	.	CASTTGRGTNTGELFF
TRBV3-1/TRBV3-2	TRBJ1-3	.	CASSQAGWAGNTIYF
TRBV7-2	TRBJ1-2	.	CASSLTWANPATNYGYTF
TRBV10-3	TRBJ1-2	.	CAISESGGLGYTF
TRBV2	TRBJ2-1	.	CASSPLGGGYNEQFF
TRBV5-1	TRBJ1-2	.	CASRRGEEANYGYTF
TRBV5-1	TRBJ1-5	.	CASSFDKQDRIYEGGNQPQHF
TRBV3-1/TRBV3-2	TRBJ1-3	.	CASRGVQGTTIYF
TRBV11-3	TRBJ2-2	once	CASSYTNTGELFF
TRBV4-3	TRBJ2-1	.	CASSQDEGAIYNEQFF
TRBV4-1	TRBJ2-4	.	CASSQDFGAEIFLAKNIQYF
TRBV2	TRBJ1-6	.	CASRGQGEGSPLHF
TRBV4-1	TRBJ2-1	.	CASSQVTSGGSEQFF
TRBV7-2	TRBJ2-3	.	CASSLDPGLAGGTQYF
TRBV5-1	TRBJ1-1	.	CASSLGDRGGTEAFF
TRBV12-5	TRBJ2-7	.	CASGQTYEQYF
TRBV30	TRBJ1-6	.	CAWSVGRNNSPLHF
TRBV5-6	TRBJ2-7	.	CASSLGQGLSYEQYF
TRBV12-3/TRBV12-4	TRBJ1-2	once	CASRRQFYGYTF
TRBV19	TRBJ1-5	.	CASSSETGIFNQPQHF
TRBV5-1	TRBJ2-5	few	CASSLGRGQETQYF
TRBV5-1	TRBJ2-1	.	CASSLVSGGPYNEQFF
TRBV6-5	TRBJ1-2	.	CASSRLGTRAVGYTF
TRBV12-3/TRBV12-4	TRBJ1-2	.	CASSEGLSRGYTF
TRBV7-2	TRBJ2-6	.	CASSPTTVTNVLTF
TRBV9	TRBJ2-1	.	CASSVRGYSSYNEQFF
TRBV7-3	TRBJ1-1	.	CASSSQGVNTEAFF
TRBV7-2	TRBJ1-5	.	CASSLQGSNQPQHF
TRBV7-3	TRBJ2-7	.	CASSSGTGEPYEQYF
TRBV19	TRBJ2-1	.	CASSTQALAGGQNEQFF
TRBV6-6	TRBJ2-3	few	CASSRSSGGNPSTDTQYF
TRBV3-1/TRBV3-2	TRBJ2-6	.	CASSPPGGYSTGANVLTF
TRBV2	TRBJ2-5	.	CASSGAGGRQETQYF
TRBV4-1	TRBJ1-2	.	CASSQDGGNYGYTF
TRBV6-1	TRBJ2-7	.	CASSEIGPGQGRNEQYF
TRBV2	TRBJ1-1	.	CASRVDQGYNTEAFF
TRBV6-2/TRBV6-3	TRBJ1-2	.	CASSRTGEGNYGYTF
TRBV28	TRBJ1-1	.	CASSTTLNTEAFF
TRBV3-1/TRBV3-2	TRBJ1-4	.	CASSPRTGTNEKLFF
TRBV11-2	TRBJ2-2	.	CASSLTSGGKTGELFF